This T cell receptor (beta chain) was sequenced in a study of cytomegalovirus exposure and HLA in healthy donors. The overall study: The 120 or so validation repertoires, a later analysis reported, used the same platform as the 666 first-cohort repertoires.

TCRdb keeps only in-frame clones here, not all; method: immunoSEQ multiplex PCR. The table has around 160,000 clones, 85% seen once. The CDR3 loop spans 13 amino acids. CDR1 and CDR2 (germline): SGHNT, YYREEE (reference sequence). The ends were cut back, 4 bases at V and 3 bases at J, with 11 bases in the middle. Study-wide findings and caveats: A list of 164 TCR beta chains associated with cytomegalovirus was given. Specificity of a few CMV-associated chains for CMV antigens was verified in vitro.

Of note for this clone: Its antigen is not identified.

The receptor was isolated from a man aged 25-40 years in good health and CMV-seropositive. The source material was PBMCs. This rearrangement joins TRBV5-4 to TRBJ2-7; tentatively, D is TRBD1 (6 bases). CDR3 DNA: TGTGCCAGCAGCCTCGGGACAAACTACGAGCAGTACTTC. This translates into CASSLGTNYEQYF.